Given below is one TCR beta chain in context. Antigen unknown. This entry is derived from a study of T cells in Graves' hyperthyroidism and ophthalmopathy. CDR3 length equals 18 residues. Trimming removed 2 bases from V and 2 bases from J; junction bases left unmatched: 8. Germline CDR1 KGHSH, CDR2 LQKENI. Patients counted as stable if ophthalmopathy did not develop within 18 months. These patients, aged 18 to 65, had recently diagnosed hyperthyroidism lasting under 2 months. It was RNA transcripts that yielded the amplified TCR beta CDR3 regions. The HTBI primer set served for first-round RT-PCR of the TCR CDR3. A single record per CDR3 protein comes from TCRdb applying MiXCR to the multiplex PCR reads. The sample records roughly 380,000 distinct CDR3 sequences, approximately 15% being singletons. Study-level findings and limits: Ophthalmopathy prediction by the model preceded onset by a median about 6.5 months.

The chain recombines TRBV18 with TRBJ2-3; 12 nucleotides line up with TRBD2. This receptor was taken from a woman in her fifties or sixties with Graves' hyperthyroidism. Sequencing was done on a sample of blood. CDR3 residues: CASSPNPGTSGFTDTQYF. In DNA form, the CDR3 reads TGTGCCAGCTCACCAAACCCGGGGACTAGCGGGTTCACAGATACGCAGTATTTT.